This T cell receptor (beta chain) was found in a study of blood T cell repertoires in COVID-19 (dated by TCRdb to 2020 to 2022). Background on the whole study: Samples from collaborators originated in the United States, Italy and Spain and spanned both the acute and convalescent phases of COVID-19. The sample metadata nearly always contained a de-identified subject ID, COVID-19 status, age in years and sex. Deeply sampled blood TCRbeta repertoires from subjects exposed to, actively infected with, or recovered from COVID-19 were included in the dataset. Where available, HLA class I and class II types were obtained from metadata supplied by the sample provider rather than from assay-based typing. The repertoires were made available in a free public database intended to serve as a resource for research on the immune response to SARS-CoV-2. Samples were obtained from the ongoing ImmuneRACE study (first 160 participants) and from 1,254 subjects provided by 6 global collaborators. The material from the prospective study consisted of cDNA or gDNA derived from T cells, B-cell-depleted T cells, or PBMCs. General conclusions and limits of the study: The amount of clinical and demographic metadata varied by source and participant and was provided uncurated.

V is cut back by 7 bases and J by 4 bases, with 11 bases in the junction unmatched. The germline V gene specifies WSHSY as CDR1 and SAAADI as CDR2. Spanning cysteine to phenylalanine, the CDR3 consists of 16 amino acids. Just the 48-base CDR3 DNA is kept, in frame starting at base 1. TCRbeta CDR3 regions were amplified from genomic DNA using the immunoSEQ Assay, a bias-controlled multiplex PCR. The authors processed their data as follows. Nucleated cell counts per sample were estimated from amplification of reference gene primers within the assay. Sequence reads were collapsed and filtered to measure the absolute abundance of every unique TCRbeta CDR3 rearrangement. For each sample, productive Simpson clonality was calculated by taking the square root of Simpson's diversity index across productive rearrangements. TCRdb retrieved this table from immuneACCESS and kept in-frame rearrangements only. Not all clones are present; in checked studies, unresolved V genes account for under half, and no reason is known for the remainder. V and J calls and clone size are as listed in that table; D and trimming were resolved from the DNA. The sample table holds over 90,000 clones, of which approximately 78% were seen once. Approximately 6.7% of the sample is taken by the ten largest.

Whole blood was collected in K2EDTA tubes by collaborating institutions according to the institutions' own protocols. For TCRbeta analysis, collaborators shipped samples as frozen whole blood, isolated PBMCs, or DNA extracted from either of those sample types. A word on this clone: What this receptor recognizes is not known. No much larger clone is present one base from it, and per-base qualities are unavailable.

This TCR derives from a man aged 45 to 65 with active or convalescent COVID-19. The chain is made from TRBV10-2 and TRBJ1-5, and TRBD1 aligns with 9 junction nucleotides. Sequencing used peripheral blood. CDR3 sequence: CASKQTGGVLNQPQHF. The base sequence is TGCGCCAGCAAGCAAACAGGGGGCGTTTTAAATCAGCCCCAGCATTTT.